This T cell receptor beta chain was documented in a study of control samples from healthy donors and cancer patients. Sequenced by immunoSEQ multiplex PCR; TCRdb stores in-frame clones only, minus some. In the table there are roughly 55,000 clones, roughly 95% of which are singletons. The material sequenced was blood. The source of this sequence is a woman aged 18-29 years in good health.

This chain's CDR3 is CASSQVLSLGQLYGYTF. The CDR3 DNA is TGCGCCAGCAGCCAAGTATTATCGCTCGGGCAGCTCTATGGCTACACCTTC. The chain uses TRBV4-1 and TRBJ1-2, with D hard to call. The V gene's germline CDR1 is MGHRA and CDR2 YSYEKL. The ends were cut back, 1 base at V and 4 bases at J, with 19 bases in the middle. The length of the CDR3 is 17 residues.